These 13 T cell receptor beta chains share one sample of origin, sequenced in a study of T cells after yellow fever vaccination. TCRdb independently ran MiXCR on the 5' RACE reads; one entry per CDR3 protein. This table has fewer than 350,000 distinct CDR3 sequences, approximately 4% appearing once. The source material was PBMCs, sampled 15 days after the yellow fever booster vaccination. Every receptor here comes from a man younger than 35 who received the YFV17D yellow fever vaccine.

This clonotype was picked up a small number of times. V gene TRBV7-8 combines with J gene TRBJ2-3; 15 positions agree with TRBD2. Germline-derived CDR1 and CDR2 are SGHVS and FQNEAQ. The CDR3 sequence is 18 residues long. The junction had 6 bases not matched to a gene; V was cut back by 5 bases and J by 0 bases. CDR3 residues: CASSHGTSGGPSTDTQYF. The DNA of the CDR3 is TGTGCCAGCAGCCACGGGACTAGCGGGGGGCCAAGCACAGATACGCAGTATTTT.

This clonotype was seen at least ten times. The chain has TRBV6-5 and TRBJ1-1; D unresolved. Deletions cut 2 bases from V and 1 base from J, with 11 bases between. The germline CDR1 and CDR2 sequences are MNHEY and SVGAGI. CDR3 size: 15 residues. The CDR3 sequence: CASSYGGRGNTEAFF. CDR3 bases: TGTGCCAGCAGTTACGGAGGAAGAGGGAACACTGAAGCTTTCTTT.

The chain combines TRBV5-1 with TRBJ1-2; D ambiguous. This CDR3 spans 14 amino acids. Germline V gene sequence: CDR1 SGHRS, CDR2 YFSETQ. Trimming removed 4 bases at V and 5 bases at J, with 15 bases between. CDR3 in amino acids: CASSPLDPSYGYTF. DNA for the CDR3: TGCGCCAGCAGCCCATTGGACCCTTCGTATGGCTACACCTTC. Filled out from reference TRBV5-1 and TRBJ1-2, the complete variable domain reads KAGVTQTPRYLIKTRGQQVTLSCSPISGHRSVSWYQQTPGQGLQFLFEYFSETQRNKGNFPGRFSGRQFSNSRSEMNVSTLELGDSALYLCASSPLDPSYGYTFGSGTRLTVV.

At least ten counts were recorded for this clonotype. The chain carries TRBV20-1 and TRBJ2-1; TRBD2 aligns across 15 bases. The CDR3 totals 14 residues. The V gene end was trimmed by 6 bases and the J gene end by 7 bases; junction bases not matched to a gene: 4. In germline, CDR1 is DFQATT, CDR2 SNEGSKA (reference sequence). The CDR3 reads CSAGLAGGPNEQFF. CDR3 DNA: TGCAGTGCCGGACTAGCGGGGGGGCCAAATGAGCAGTTCTTC.

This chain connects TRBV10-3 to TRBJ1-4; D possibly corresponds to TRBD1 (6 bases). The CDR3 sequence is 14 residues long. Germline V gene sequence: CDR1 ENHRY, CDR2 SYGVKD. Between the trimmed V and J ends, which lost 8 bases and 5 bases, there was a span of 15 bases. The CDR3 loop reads CAIGTGRSNEKLFF. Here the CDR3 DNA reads TGTGCCATCGGTACAGGGCGCTCAAATGAAAAACTGTTTTTT.

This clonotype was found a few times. In nucleotides, the CDR3 is TGTGCCAGCAGCTCTCAACCCGGTGTCTATGGCTACACCTTC. Its protein product is CASSSQPGVYGYTF. V is TRBV13 and J is TRBJ1-2; D is unresolved. CDR1 is PRHDT, CDR2 FYEKMQ, per germline (reference sequence). The CDR3 has 14 amino acids. Trimming shortened V by 4 bases and J by 4 bases, and 13 bases separated the two germline ends.

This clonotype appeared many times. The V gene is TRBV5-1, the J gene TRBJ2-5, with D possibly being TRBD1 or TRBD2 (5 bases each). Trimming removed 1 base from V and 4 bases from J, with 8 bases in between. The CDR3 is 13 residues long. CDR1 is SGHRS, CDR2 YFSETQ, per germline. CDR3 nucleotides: TGCGCCAGCAGCTTGTACGGGACAGAGACCCAGTACTTC. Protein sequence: CASSLYGTETQYF.

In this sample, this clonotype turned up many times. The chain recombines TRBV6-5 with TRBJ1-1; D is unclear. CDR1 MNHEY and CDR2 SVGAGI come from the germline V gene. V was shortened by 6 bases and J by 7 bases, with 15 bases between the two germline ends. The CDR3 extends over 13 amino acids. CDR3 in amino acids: CASSPGRPGEAFF. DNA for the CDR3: TGTGCCAGCAGCCCCGGACGTCCGGGTGAAGCTTTCTTT.

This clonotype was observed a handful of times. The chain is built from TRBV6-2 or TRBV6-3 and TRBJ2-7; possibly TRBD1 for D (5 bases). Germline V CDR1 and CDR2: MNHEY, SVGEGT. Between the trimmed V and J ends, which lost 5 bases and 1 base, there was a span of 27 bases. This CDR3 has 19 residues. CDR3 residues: CASSTARFPGIYGSYEQYF. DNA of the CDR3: TGTGCCAGCAGTACCGCCCGGTTTCCAGGGATATACGGTTCCTACGAGCAGTACTTC.

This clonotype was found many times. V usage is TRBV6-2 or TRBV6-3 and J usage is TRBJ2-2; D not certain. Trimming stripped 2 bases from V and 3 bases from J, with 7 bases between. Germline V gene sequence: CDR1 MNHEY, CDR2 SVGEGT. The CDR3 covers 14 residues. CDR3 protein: CASSYQGYTGELFF. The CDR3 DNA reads TGTGCCAGCAGTTACCAAGGGTACACCGGGGAGCTGTTTTTT.

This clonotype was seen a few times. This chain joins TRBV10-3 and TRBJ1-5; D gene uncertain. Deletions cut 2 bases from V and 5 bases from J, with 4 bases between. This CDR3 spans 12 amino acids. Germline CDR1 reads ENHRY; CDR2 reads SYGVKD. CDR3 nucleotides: TGTGCCATCAGTGAGATAGATCAGCCCCAGCATTTT. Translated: CAISEIDQPQHF.

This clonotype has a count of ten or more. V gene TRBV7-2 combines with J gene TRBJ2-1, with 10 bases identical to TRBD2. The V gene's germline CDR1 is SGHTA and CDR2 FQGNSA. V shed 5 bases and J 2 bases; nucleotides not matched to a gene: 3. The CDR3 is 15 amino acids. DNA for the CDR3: TGTGCCAGCAGCCAGCTAGCGGGGGCCTACAATGAGCAGTTCTTC. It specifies CASSQLAGAYNEQFF.

CDR3 sequence (DNA): TGTGCCAGCACCGAAGGATGGGGGGACAATCAGCCCCAGCATTTT. It yields the protein CASTEGWGDNQPQHF. The rearrangement joins TRBV7-9 to TRBJ1-5, with a weak D call TRBD1 (5 bases). Germline V CDR1 and CDR2: SEHNR, FQNEAQ (reference sequence). With 7 bases removed from V and 3 bases from J, the gap between germline ends came to 16 bases. This CDR3 is built from 15 residues.